Below are 27 T cell receptor beta chains sequenced from a single sample in a study of Ad26.COV2.S vaccination and SARS-CoV-2 variants. Indicated treatment: around 19 received Ad26.COV2.S at low or high dose, single or two shots; about five received placebo; per-sample allocation not given. Sampling took place 63 days after the first vaccine or placebo injection. The table came from immunoSEQ multiplex PCR; TCRdb's copy has only in-frame clones and leaves some out. Here the sample spans approximately 460,000 clones, 70% to 90% being singletons. The sequencing used peripheral blood, collected in a trial of Ad26.COV2.S vaccine versus placebo. Every receptor here comes from a person aged 18 to 65 who received the Ad26.COV2.S COVID-19 vaccine or a placebo.

V and J are TRBV28 and TRBJ2-1; 8 bases map to TRBD2. V was pared by 8 bases and J by 4 bases, with 10 bases of the junction left unmatched. The germline V gene has CDR1 MDHEN and CDR2 SYDVKM. This CDR3 region has 15 residues. The CDR3 is CASLASAGVYNEQFF. The CDR3 DNA follows: TGTGCCAGCTTGGCATCAGCGGGAGTATACAATGAGCAGTTCTTC.

With respect to this clone: Distinct nucleotide sequences in the sample also encode this CDR3. The chain carries TRBV6-6 and TRBJ1-2, with D possibly TRBD1 on 5 matching bases. This CDR3 is built from 14 residues. Trimming stripped 0 bases from V and 4 bases from J, with 9 bases between. The germline V gene encodes CDR1 MNHNY and CDR2 SVGAGI (reference sequence). The CDR3 here is CASSYSSGTYGYTF. The CDR3 DNA reads as TGTGCCAGCAGTTACTCTTCAGGGACCTATGGCTACACCTTC.

The chain couples TRBV5-4 to TRBJ2-7, with a tentative D call TRBD2 (5 bases). This CDR3 spans 15 amino acids. The germline V and J ends were trimmed by 0 bases and 3 bases, with 13 bases remaining between them. The germline CDR1 and CDR2 sequences are SGHNT and YYREEE (reference sequence). CDR3 nucleotide sequence: TGTGCCAGCAGCTTGGCCGGCCTAGCCAGCTACGAGCAGTACTTC. The encoded protein is CASSLAGLASYEQYF.

The rearrangement links TRBV7-2 to TRBJ2-7; 13 bases fit TRBD2. CDR3 size: 15 residues. Losses at the gene ends were 1 base for V and 3 bases for J; bases not matched to a gene: 0. CDR1 and CDR2 (germline): SGHTA, FQGNSA. The CDR3: CASSLGLAGGYEQYF. CDR3 nucleotides: TGTGCCAGCAGCTTAGGACTAGCGGGGGGCTACGAGCAGTACTTC.

The V gene is TRBV2, the J gene TRBJ2-6, with D perhaps matching TRBD2 (6 bases). From germline, CDR1 is SNHLY and CDR2 FYNNEI. CDR3 length: 18 amino acids. Trimming removed 4 bases from V and 1 base from J, with 17 bases in between. The CDR3 DNA sequence: TGTGCCAGCAGTGGTCGGCTTGGAGGGAGATCTGGGGCCAACGTCCTGACTTTC. It encodes CASSGRLGGRSGANVLTF.

This clone has a handful of counts. The chain is built from TRBV30 and TRBJ1-6, with D tentatively TRBD1 (5 bases). This CDR3 is built from 12 residues. Trimming left V 6 bases short and J 10 bases short, with 13 bases between. The germline CDR1 and CDR2 sequences are GTSNPN and SVGIG (reference sequence). The CDR3 reads CACGRVGSPLHF. The CDR3 region has the DNA TGTGCCTGTGGCAGGGTGGGGTCACCCCTCCACTTT.

The chain joins TRBV15 to TRBJ2-6; no definite D call. Germline loops: CDR1 LNHNV, CDR2 YYDKDF (reference sequence). V lost 1 base, J lost 0 bases, and 10 bases lay in between. This CDR3 comprises 17 residues. The CDR3 sequence: CATSRAGRSSGANVLTF. The CDR3 nucleotides are TGTGCCACCAGCAGAGCCGGACGGAGCTCTGGGGCCAACGTCCTGACTTTC.

V and J are TRBV19 and TRBJ1-5, with 8 bases lining up with TRBD1. Germline V lookup: CDR1 LNHDA, CDR2 SQIVND (reference sequence). J gave up 2 bases and V 10 bases, and 13 bases lay outside the gene matches. The CDR3 loop spans 16 amino acids. Here the CDR3 reads CATRGGQGTGNQPQHF. In nucleotides, the CDR3 is TGTGCCACCAGAGGAGGACAGGGCACTGGCAATCAGCCCCAGCATTTT.

The rearrangement joins TRBV29-1 to TRBJ1-1; 7 bases fit TRBD1. Germline values: CDR1 SQVTM, CDR2 ANQGSEA. With V trimmed by 7 bases and J by 7 bases, 9 bases remained unmatched. The CDR3 extends over 12 amino acids. The CDR3 DNA reads as TGCAGCGACCAGACAGGGTCCCATGAAGCTTTCTTT. It codes for CSDQTGSHEAFF.

The rearrangement links TRBV10-3 to TRBJ2-2; 14 bases are shared with TRBD2. The CDR3 has 18 amino acids. CDR1 and CDR2 from the germline V gene are ENHRY and SYGVKD. With V trimmed by 5 bases and J by 2 bases, 7 bases remained unmatched. Written as DNA, the CDR3 is TGTGCCATCAGTTCCGGGACTAGCGGGGGAACAAACACCGGGGAGCTGTTTTTT. Residues: CAISSGTSGGTNTGELFF.

The J gene is TRBJ2-3, the V gene TRBV5-1; no reliable D call. Germline loops: CDR1 SGHRS, CDR2 YFSETQ. Trimming removed 0 bases from V and 2 bases from J, with 16 bases in between. The CDR3 loop spans 17 amino acids. CDR3 protein: CASSLGISGIATDTQYF. The CDR3 region has the DNA TGCGCCAGCAGCTTGGGAATCTCTGGGATTGCCACAGATACGCAGTATTTT.

This chain connects TRBV19 to TRBJ2-7, with a weak D call TRBD1 (5 bases). V lost 6 bases to trimming and J lost 2 bases, with 11 bases between them. The CDR3 is 13 amino acids. Germline V gene data show CDR1 as LNHDA and CDR2 as SQIVND (reference sequence). The CDR3 sequence: CASSIGATYEQYF. The CDR3 coding sequence is TGTGCCAGTAGCATTGGGGCCACCTACGAGCAGTACTTC. Using reference TRBV19 and TRBJ2-7 for the parts outside the CDR3, the full variable domain is DGGITQSPKYLFRKEGQNVTLSCEQNLNHDAMYWYRQDPGQGLRLIYYSQIVNDFQKGDIAEGYSVSREKKESFPLTVTSAQKNPTAFYLCASSIGATYEQYFGPGTRLTVT.

Note on this clone: The sample holds other DNA sequences that translate to the same CDR3. V and J are TRBV30 and TRBJ1-1; TRBD1 matches 7 bases. The ends lost 3 bases at V and 2 bases at J; junction bases unmatched: 3. CDR3 length: 13 residues. Germline V gives CDR1 GTSNPN, CDR2 SVGIG (reference sequence). The CDR3 coding sequence is TGTGCCTGGAGACGACAGGGAAACACTGAAGCTTTCTTT. Amino acid sequence: CAWRRQGNTEAFF. The whole variable domain, filled in from reference TRBV30 and TRBJ1-1, reads SQTIHQWPATLVQPVGSPLSLECTVEGTSNPNLYWYRQAAGRGLQLLFYSVGIGQISSEVPQNLSASRPQDRQFILSSKKLLLSDSGFYLCAWRRQGNTEAFFGQGTRLTVV.

This clone showed up just a few times. This chain joins TRBV5-4 and TRBJ2-6, with a possible D match to TRBD1 (6 bases). V gave up 3 bases and J gave up 0 bases, with 7 bases separating them. Germline V lookup: CDR1 SGHNT, CDR2 YYREEE (reference sequence). There are 15 residues in the CDR3. CDR3 DNA sequence: TGTGCCAGCAGCTGGGACACCTCTGGGGCCAACGTCCTGACTTTC. It translates to CASSWDTSGANVLTF.

This chain uses TRBV24-1 with TRBJ2-7, with D perhaps TRBD1 (6 bases). Trimming stripped 8 bases from V and 3 bases from J, with 7 bases between. The CDR3 is 11 amino acids. Germline assignment: CDR1 KGHDR and CDR2 SFDVKD. The CDR3 protein is CATKQGYEQYF. In DNA, the CDR3 is TGTGCCACCAAACAGGGCTACGAGCAGTACTTC.

The rearrangement uses TRBV7-9 and TRBJ1-4; weak D call: TRBD1 (6 bases). The germline V gene encodes CDR1 SEHNR and CDR2 FQNEAQ (reference sequence). V shed 1 base and J shed 5 bases, with 11 bases lying between them. The CDR3 consists of 15 residues. CDR3 nucleotide sequence: TGTGCCAGCAGCTTAGGCGACAGGTCCAATGAAAAACTGTTTTTT. This codes for CASSLGDRSNEKLFF.

A few counts support this clone. The chain joins TRBV7-2 to TRBJ2-3; 14 bases fit TRBD2. Germline assignment: CDR1 SGHTA and CDR2 FQGNSA. V lost 5 bases to trimming and J lost 6 bases; unmatched junction nucleotides: 7. The CDR3 consists of 16 residues. This CDR3 reads CASSPWTSGGQDTQYF. The CDR3 DNA follows: TGTGCCAGCAGCCCTTGGACTAGCGGGGGGCAGGATACGCAGTATTTT.

Concerning this clone itself: Other DNA variants within this sample encode the same CDR3. The chain is built from TRBV18 and TRBJ1-1, with D unclear. Germline CDR1 KGHSH, CDR2 LQKENI. V was shortened by 6 bases and J by 1 base, with 6 bases between the two germline ends. The CDR3 loop spans 12 amino acids. The CDR3 loop reads CASSRQNTEAFF. The CDR3 region has the DNA TGTGCCAGCTCGCGACAGAACACTGAAGCTTTCTTT. Full variable domain (missing parts from reference TRBV18 and TRBJ1-1): NAGVMQNPRHLVRRRGQEARLRCSPMKGHSHVYWYRQLPEEGLKFMVYLQKENIIDESGMPKERFSAEFPKEGPSILRIQQVVRGDSAAYFCASSRQNTEAFFGQGTRLTVV.

The rearrangement links TRBV15 to TRBJ1-3, with a possible D match to TRBD1 (6 bases). From germline, CDR1 is LNHNV and CDR2 YYDKDF (reference sequence). The CDR3 sequence is 15 residues long. Trimming removed 11 bases at V and 0 bases at J, with 17 bases between. The CDR3 DNA follows: TGTGCCGTTTCAGTGGGGGGCAGCTCTGGAAACACCATATATTTT. Translating gives CAVSVGGSSGNTIYF. The entire variable domain, with the rest obtained from reference TRBV15 and TRBJ1-3, is as follows: DAMVIQNPRYQVTQFGKPVTLSCSQTLNHNVMYWYQQKSSQAPKLLFHYYDKDFNNEADTPDNFQSRRPNTSFCFLDIRSPGLGDTAMYLCAVSVGGSSGNTIYFGEGSWLTVV.

The chain combines TRBV6-5 with TRBJ1-3; D might be TRBD1 (5 bases). The V gene lost 6 bases and the J gene lost 7 bases, with 16 bases spanning the gap. This CDR3 comprises 14 residues. The germline V gene has CDR1 MNHEY and CDR2 SVGAGI. CDR3 in DNA: TGTGCCAGCAGCCCCGGGACCCGTGGGAACACCATATATTTT. Encoded protein: CASSPGTRGNTIYF.

V is TRBV7-2 and J is TRBJ1-1, with D unresolved. The CDR3 spans 13 residues. The germline V and J ends were trimmed by 0 bases and 7 bases, with 9 bases remaining between them. Germline loops: CDR1 SGHTA, CDR2 FQGNSA. CDR3 DNA sequence: TGTGCCAGCAGCTTAGCGAGGCAGGTTGAAGCTTTCTTT. Translating it yields CASSLARQVEAFF. Variable domain in full (rest from reference TRBV7-2 and TRBJ1-1): GAGVSQSPSNKVTEKGKDVELRCDPISGHTALYWYRQSLGQGLEFLIYFQGNSAPDKSGLPSDRFSAERTGGSVSTLTIQRTQQEDSAVYLCASSLARQVEAFFGQGTRLTVV.

This chain connects TRBV9 to TRBJ2-4; 11 nucleotides match TRBD2. CDR3 length equals 19 residues. Germline trimming cut 4 bases from V and 0 bases from J; bases unmatched to any gene: 12. In germline, CDR1 is SGDLS, CDR2 YYNGEE. Written as DNA, the CDR3 is TGTGCCAGCAGCCCGGGACTAGCGGAGTCCGGACTAGCCAAAAACATTCAGTACTTC. Encoded protein: CASSPGLAESGLAKNIQYF.

This sequence joins TRBV30 and TRBJ2-5, with no clear D. V dropped 0 bases and J dropped 3 bases, with 8 bases sitting between them. Germline CDR1 and CDR2: GTSNPN and SVGIG (reference sequence). The CDR3 has 13 residues. In DNA, the CDR3 is TGTGCCTGGAGTGTAGGCCTAGAAGAGACCCAGTACTTC. It specifies CAWSVGLEETQYF.

V and J are TRBV7-2 and TRBJ2-1; no definite D call. The germline V gene has CDR1 SGHTA and CDR2 FQGNSA. The CDR3 is 14 amino acids. Trimming took 5 bases from V and 5 from J, leaving 13 bases between them. In nucleotides, the CDR3 is TGTGCCAGCAGCCTTTCCACGGTGAACAATGAGCAGTTCTTC. Amino acid sequence: CASSLSTVNNEQFF.

The V and J genes are TRBV6-5 and TRBJ2-1; 10 bases match TRBD2. Germline V CDR1 and CDR2: MNHEY, SVGAGI. The CDR3 runs to 15 residues. The V segment lost 10 bases and the J segment 7 bases; nucleotides outside the gene matches: 13. This CDR3 is CATRGWVAGGNEQFF. CDR3 bases: TGTGCCACCAGGGGGTGGGTAGCGGGGGGTAATGAGCAGTTCTTC.

V usage is TRBV7-9 and J usage is TRBJ1-2, with D unresolved. V was clipped by 1 base and J by 3 bases, with 6 bases between them. This CDR3 region has 13 residues. Per the germline V gene, CDR1 is SEHNR and CDR2 is FQNEAQ (reference sequence). The CDR3 region is CASSLERHYGYTF. The CDR3 DNA reads as TGTGCCAGCAGCTTAGAAAGGCACTATGGCTACACCTTC.

V usage is TRBV5-4 and J usage is TRBJ1-3; D not certain. This CDR3 has 13 residues. V was clipped by 3 bases and J by 0 bases, with 4 bases between them. CDR1 and CDR2 from the germline V gene are SGHNT and YYREEE (reference sequence). The CDR3 protein is CASSSDSGNTIYF. Here the CDR3 DNA reads TGTGCCAGCAGCTCTGACTCTGGAAACACCATATATTTT. Full variable domain (remainder filled in from reference TRBV5-4 and TRBJ1-3): ETGVTQSPTHLIKTRGQQVTLRCSSQSGHNTVSWYQQALGQGPQFIFQYYREEENGRGNFPPRFSGLQFPNYSSELNVNALELDDSALYLCASSSDSGNTIYFGEGSWLTVV.